This T cell receptor beta chain originates from a study of blood T cells in healthy people across ages. With 1 base removed from V and 2 bases from J, the gap between germline ends came to 15 bases. The CDR3 has 16 amino acids. From germline, CDR1 is SGHRS and CDR2 YFSETQ. This clonotype appeared many times. A sample-barcoded 5' primer and a J-beta primer mix were used in a second PCR of about 6 to 11 cycles. From the 5' RACE reads, TCRdb called clonotypes with MiXCR, one entry per CDR3 protein. Altogether fewer than 2,000,000 distinct CDR3 sequences are present, about 39% being singletons, with the ten largest covering 23%.

This TCR was sampled from a human donor in good health. This chain joins TRBV5-1 and TRBJ2-5; D unresolved. Sequences were obtained from blood. The CDR3 DNA is TGCGCCAGCAGCTTGTTACGACAACACCTGCAAGAGACCCAGTACTTC. Protein product: CASSLLRQHLQETQYF.